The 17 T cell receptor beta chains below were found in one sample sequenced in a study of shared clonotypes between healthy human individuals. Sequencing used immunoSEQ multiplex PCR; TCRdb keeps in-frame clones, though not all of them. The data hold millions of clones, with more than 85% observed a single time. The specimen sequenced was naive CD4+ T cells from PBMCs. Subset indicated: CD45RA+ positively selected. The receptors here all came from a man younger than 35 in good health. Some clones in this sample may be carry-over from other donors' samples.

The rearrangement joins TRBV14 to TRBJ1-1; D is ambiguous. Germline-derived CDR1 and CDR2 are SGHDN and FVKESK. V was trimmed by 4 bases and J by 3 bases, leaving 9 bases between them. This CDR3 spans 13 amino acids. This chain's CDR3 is CASSPYLYTEAFF. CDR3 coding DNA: TGTGCCAGCAGCCCGTACTTATACACTGAAGCTTTCTTT.

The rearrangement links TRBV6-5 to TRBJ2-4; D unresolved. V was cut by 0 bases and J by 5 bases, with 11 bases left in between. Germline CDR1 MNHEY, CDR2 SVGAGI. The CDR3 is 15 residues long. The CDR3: CASSYSYSAENIQYF. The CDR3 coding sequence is TGTGCCAGCAGTTACTCGTACAGCGCCGAAAACATTCAGTACTTC.

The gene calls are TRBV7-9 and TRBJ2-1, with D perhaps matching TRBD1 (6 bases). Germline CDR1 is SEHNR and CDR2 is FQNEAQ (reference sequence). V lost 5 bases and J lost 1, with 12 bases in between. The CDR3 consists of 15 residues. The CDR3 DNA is TGTGCCAGCAGCCCTACAGGGATGTCCTACAATGAGCAGTTCTTC. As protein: CASSPTGMSYNEQFF.

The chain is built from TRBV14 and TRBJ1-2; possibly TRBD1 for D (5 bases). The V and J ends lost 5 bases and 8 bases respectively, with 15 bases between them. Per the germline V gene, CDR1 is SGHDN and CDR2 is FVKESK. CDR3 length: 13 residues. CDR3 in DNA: TGTGCCAGCAGCTATCAATCCAGGGTGGGCTACACCTTC. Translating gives CASSYQSRVGYTF.

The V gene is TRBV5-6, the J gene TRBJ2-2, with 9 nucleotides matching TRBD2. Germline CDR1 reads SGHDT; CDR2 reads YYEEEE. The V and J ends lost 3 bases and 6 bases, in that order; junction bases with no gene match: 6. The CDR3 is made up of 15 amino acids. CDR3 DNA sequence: TGTGCCAGCAGCTCCCCAGCGGGAGGCCCCGGGGAGCTGTTTTTT. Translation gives CASSSPAGGPGELFF.

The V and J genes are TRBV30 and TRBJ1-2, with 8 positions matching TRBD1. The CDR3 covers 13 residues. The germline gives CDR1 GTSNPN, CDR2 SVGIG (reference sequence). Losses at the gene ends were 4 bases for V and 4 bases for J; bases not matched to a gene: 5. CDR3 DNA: TGTGCCTGGACAGGGGGCAATGGCTATGGCTACACCTTC. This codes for CAWTGGNGYGYTF.

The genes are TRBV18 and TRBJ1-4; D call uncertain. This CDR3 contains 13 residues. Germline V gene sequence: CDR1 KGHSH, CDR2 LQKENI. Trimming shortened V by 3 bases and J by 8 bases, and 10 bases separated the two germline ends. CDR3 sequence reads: CASSPTLGEKLFF. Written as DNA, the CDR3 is TGTGCCAGCTCACCGACCTTGGGGGAAAAACTGTTTTTT.

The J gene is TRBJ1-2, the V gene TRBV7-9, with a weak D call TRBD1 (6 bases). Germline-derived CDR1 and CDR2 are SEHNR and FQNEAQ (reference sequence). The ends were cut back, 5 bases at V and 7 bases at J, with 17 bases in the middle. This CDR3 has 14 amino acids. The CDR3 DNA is TGTGCCAGCAGCCCAGAGGGGGTCGAAGGTGGCTACACCTTC. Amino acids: CASSPEGVEGGYTF. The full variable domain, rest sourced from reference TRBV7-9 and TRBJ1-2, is DTGVSQNPRHKITKRGQNVTFRCDPISEHNRLYWYRQTLGQGPEFLTYFQNEAQLEKSRLLSDRFSAERPKGSFSTLEIQRTEQGDSAMYLCASSPEGVEGGYTFGSGTRLTVV.

The CDR3 DNA sequence: TGTGCCAGCAGCGCCCCCGGGGGGTCTCGGGGGGAGCAGTTCTTC. Its translation is CASSAPGGSRGEQFF. The rearrangement joins TRBV9 to TRBJ2-1; 7 bases align to TRBD2. V lost 3 bases and J lost 10; bases outside the gene matches: 13. Germline values: CDR1 SGDLS, CDR2 YYNGEE. This CDR3 region has 15 residues.

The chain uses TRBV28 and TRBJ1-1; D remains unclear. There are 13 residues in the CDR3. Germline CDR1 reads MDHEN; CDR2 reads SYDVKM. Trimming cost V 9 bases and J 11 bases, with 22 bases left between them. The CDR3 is CASREGPRPGAFF. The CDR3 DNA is TGTGCCAGTCGAGAAGGTCCACGGCCCGGCGCTTTCTTT.

CDR3 loop: CASKPGEYNEQFF. The CDR3 DNA is TGTGCCAGCAAGCCGGGAGAGTACAATGAGCAGTTCTTC. The chain is built from TRBV2 and TRBJ2-1, with D tentatively TRBD2 (6 bases). The CDR3 is 13 amino acids. The V end lost 7 bases, the J end lost 4 bases, and 11 bases lay between the germline ends. Germline loops: CDR1 SNHLY, CDR2 FYNNEI. The full variable domain, in which reference TRBV2 and TRBJ2-1 provide the parts outside the CDR3, is EPEVTQTPSHQVTQMGQEVILRCVPISNHLYFYWYRQILGQKVEFLVSFYNNEISEKSEIFDDQFSVERPDGSNFTLKIRSTKLEDSAMYFCASKPGEYNEQFFGPGTRLTVL.

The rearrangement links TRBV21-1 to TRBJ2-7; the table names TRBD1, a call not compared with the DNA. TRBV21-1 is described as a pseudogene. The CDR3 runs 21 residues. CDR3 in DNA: TGTGCCAGCAGCAGACGATTCGAACCGGGACACGGGGCAGATTTGACCTACGAGCAGTACTTC. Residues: CASSRRFEPGHGADLTYEQYF.

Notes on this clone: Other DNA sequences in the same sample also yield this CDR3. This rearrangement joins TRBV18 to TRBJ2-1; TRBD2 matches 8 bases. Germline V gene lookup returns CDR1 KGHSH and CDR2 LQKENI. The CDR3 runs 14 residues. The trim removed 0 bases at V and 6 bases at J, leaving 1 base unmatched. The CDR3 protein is CASSPPGTSNEQFF. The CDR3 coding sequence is TGTGCCAGCTCACCACCCGGGACTAGCAATGAGCAGTTCTTC. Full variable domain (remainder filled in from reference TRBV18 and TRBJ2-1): NAGVMQNPRHLVRRRGQEARLRCSPMKGHSHVYWYRQLPEEGLKFMVYLQKENIIDESGMPKERFSAEFPKEGPSILRIQQVVRGDSAAYFCASSPPGTSNEQFFGPGTRLTVL.

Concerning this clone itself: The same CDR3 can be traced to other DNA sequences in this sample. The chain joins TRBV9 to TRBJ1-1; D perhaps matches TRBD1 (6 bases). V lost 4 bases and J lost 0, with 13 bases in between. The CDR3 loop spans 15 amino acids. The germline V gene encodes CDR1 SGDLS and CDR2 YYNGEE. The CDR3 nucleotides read TGTGCCAGCAGCCCCCGCGGGGGGCTGAACACTGAAGCTTTCTTT. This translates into CASSPRGGLNTEAFF.

The chain's CDR3 is CASSLFRGTDTQYF. CDR3 coding DNA: TGTGCCAGCAGTTTATTCAGGGGCACAGATACGCAGTATTTT. V gene TRBV27 combines with J gene TRBJ2-3; tentatively, D is TRBD1 (5 bases). From germline, CDR1 is MNHEY and CDR2 SMNVEV (reference sequence). The CDR3 has 14 amino acids. With 1 base removed from V and 1 base from J, the gap between germline ends came to 6 bases.

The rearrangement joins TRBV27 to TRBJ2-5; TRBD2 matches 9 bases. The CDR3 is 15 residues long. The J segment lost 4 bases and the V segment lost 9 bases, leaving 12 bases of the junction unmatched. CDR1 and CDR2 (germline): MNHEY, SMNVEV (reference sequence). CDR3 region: CASWGAGGPGETQYF. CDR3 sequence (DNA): TGTGCCAGTTGGGGGGCGGGAGGGCCGGGAGAGACCCAGTACTTC.

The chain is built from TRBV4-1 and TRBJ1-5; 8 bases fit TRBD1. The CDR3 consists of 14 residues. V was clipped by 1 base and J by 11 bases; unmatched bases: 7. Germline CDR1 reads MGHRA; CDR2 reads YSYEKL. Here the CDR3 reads CASSQGQGATAQHF. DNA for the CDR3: TGCGCCAGCAGCCAAGGCCAGGGGGCCACTGCCCAGCATTTT.